What follows are 8 T cell receptor beta chains derived from one specimen sequenced in a study of CD8 T cells in Susac syndrome. Random hexamers served to reverse transcribe roughly 0.45 to 1 ug RNA. TCRdb fed the immunoSEQ multiplex PCR reads into MiXCR, producing one record per CDR3 protein. There are around 95,000 distinct CDR3 sequences in the sample; 95% occur only once, and 0.25% to 0.35% lies in the top ten. What was sequenced was CD8+ T cells from PBMCs. The receptor set was obtained from a human donor with Susac syndrome.

The chain is built from TRBV5-6 and TRBJ1-5; possibly TRBD1 for D (6 bases). CDR1 and CDR2 (germline): SGHDT, YYEEEE. V shed 4 bases and J shed 3 bases, with 20 bases lying between them. This CDR3 is 17 amino acids long. CDR3 sequence reads: CASSLWAESGDNQPQHF. The CDR3 DNA sequence: TGTGCCAGCAGCCTCTGGGCCGAATCAGGGGACAATCAGCCCCAGCATTTT.

The chain employs TRBV15 and TRBJ2-3; D unclear. The CDR3 runs to 10 residues. Trimming removed 8 bases from V and 6 bases from J, with 6 bases in between. From germline, CDR1 is LNHNV and CDR2 YYDKDF (reference sequence). In DNA form, the CDR3 reads TGTGCCACCTTTGGGGATACGCAGTATTTT. It translates to CATFGDTQYF.

This clonotype was detected once. The V gene is TRBV25-1, the J gene TRBJ1-1, with D unresolved. V shed 6 bases and J shed 5 bases, with 4 bases lying between them. The CDR3 is made up of 10 amino acids. Germline CDR1 is MGHDK and CDR2 is SYGVNS. The CDR3 DNA reads TGTGCCAGCAGGGGAACTGAAGCTTTCTTT. Protein sequence: CASRGTEAFF.

This rearrangement joins TRBV15 to TRBJ1-3; 8 positions agree with TRBD1. V was clipped by 4 bases and J by 4 bases; unmatched bases: 15. This CDR3 contains 18 residues. Per germline, CDR1 LNHNV and CDR2 YYDKDF (reference sequence). The CDR3 reads CATSKRQGSEALGNTIYF. In DNA form, the CDR3 reads TGTGCCACCAGCAAGCGACAGGGGTCAGAAGCTTTAGGAAACACCATATATTTT.

The chain links TRBV14 to TRBJ2-1; D is perhaps TRBD1 (6 bases). There are 14 residues in the CDR3. Trimming cost V 4 bases and J 6 bases, with 13 bases left between them. Germline-derived CDR1 and CDR2 are SGHDN and FVKESK. The CDR3 loop reads CASSRQVTSNEQFF. For the CDR3, the DNA is TGTGCCAGCAGCCGACAGGTGACCTCCAATGAGCAGTTCTTC.

In its sample, this clonotype was seen a few times. The chain has TRBV18 and TRBJ2-7, with TRBD1 matching 7 bases. The CDR3 runs to 14 residues. The germline V gene encodes CDR1 KGHSH and CDR2 LQKENI. V dropped 3 bases and J dropped 0; count of bases not matched to a gene: 2. CDR3 sequence reads: CASSPGQSSYEQYF. For the CDR3, the DNA is TGTGCCAGCTCACCGGGACAGAGCTCCTACGAGCAGTACTTC.

J is TRBJ2-1 and V is TRBV19; D perhaps matches TRBD2 (5 bases). CDR3 size: 11 residues. V was cut by 4 bases and J by 10 bases, with 8 bases left in between. Germline CDR1 and CDR2: LNHDA and SQIVND (reference sequence). The CDR3 protein is CASSRWEEQFF. In nucleotides, the CDR3 is TGTGCCAGTAGTAGGTGGGAGGAGCAGTTCTTC. Complete variable domain (other parts from reference TRBV19 and TRBJ2-1): DGGITQSPKYLFRKEGQNVTLSCEQNLNHDAMYWYRQDPGQGLRLIYYSQIVNDFQKGDIAEGYSVSREKKESFPLTVTSAQKNPTAFYLCASSRWEEQFFGPGTRLTVL.

This rearrangement joins TRBV27 to TRBJ1-3, with D perhaps TRBD1 (6 bases). The CDR3 totals 14 residues. In germline, CDR1 is MNHEY, CDR2 SMNVEV (reference sequence). Trimming took 3 bases from V and 3 from J, leaving 9 bases between them. CDR3 in DNA: TGTGCCAGCAGTTTGGCAGGGGTTGGAAACACCATATATTTT. This encodes CASSLAGVGNTIYF.